This T cell receptor (beta chain) was sequenced for a study of T cell clonality in common variable immunodeficiency. Overall study findings and caveats: Shared TCRbeta clones were fewer between CVID subjects than controls. The cause of increased CVID clonality remains unclear without subpopulation sequencing. CVID subjects showed higher TCRbeta clonality than healthy controls.

The CDR3 extends over 15 amino acids. With 3 bases removed from V and 1 base from J, the gap between germline ends came to 12 bases. CDR1 and CDR2 from the germline V gene are WNHNN and SYGVQD (reference sequence). Many counts were recorded for this clone. What it binds is unknown. Read data end 3 residues before the CDR3 end; the end is taken from the germline J gene. Blood samples were heparinized, 5 to 8 ml per donor. Using immunoSEQ multiplex PCR, the repertoire was profiled, and TCRdb retains in-frame clones only, with some absent. The sample is made up of about 34,000 clones, none counted only once.

Sequenced: peripheral blood mononuclear cells. The chain recombines TRBV10-1 with TRBJ1-2; D is unclear. This TCR came from a person between 18 and 75 years old in good health. The part of the CDR3 DNA that was read is TGCGCCAGCAGTGACGGTCGGACTCTTAACTATGGC. Protein product: CASSDGRTLNYG. From start to end, the CDR3 is CASSDGRTLNYGYTF.